A selection of T cell receptor beta chains follows, all from one sample in a study of OX40 agonist ivuxolimab in advanced cancers. Repertoires were generated with immunoSEQ multiplex PCR, while TCRdb's copy carries only in-frame clones and drops some. The profile shows 65,000 to 90,000 clones, 88% of them singletons. The sample in question was CD4+ or CD8+ T cells sorted from blood, obtained in a trial of the OX40 agonist ivuxolimab. Receptors originate from an adult with an advanced solid tumor such as melanoma, head and neck, liver or kidney cancer. Each CDR3 is given with its conserved first and last residue. Each record gives: clone size, V gene, D gene, J gene, CDR3 protein, CDR3 DNA. The D gene is left open where the match is weak. A row's size may be missing; if present it is once, few, many or a size class.

.	TRBV20-1	TRBD1	TRBJ1-1	CSARRDSEAFF	TGCAGTGCTAGGCGGGACAGTGAAGCTTTCTTT
many	TRBV2	.	TRBJ2-4	CASSYDSQNIQYF	TGTGCCAGCAGTTATGACAGCCAAAACATTCAGTACTTC
.	TRBV6-6	TRBD2	TRBJ2-1	CASAGVGEQFF	TGTGCCAGCGCGGGGGTGGGTGAGCAGTTCTTC
.	TRBV19	.	TRBJ1-4	CASSIGMGDEKLFF	TGTGCCAGTAGTATAGGAATGGGTGATGAAAAACTGTTTTTT
.	TRBV6-1	TRBD2	TRBJ2-7	CASSAGTSGGSSYEQYF	TGTGCCAGCAGTGCCGGGACTAGCGGAGGGAGCTCCTACGAGCAGTACTTC
.	TRBV28	TRBD2	TRBJ2-5	CASSLSGGLMEQYF	TGTGCCAGCAGTTTAAGCGGGGGCTTAATGGAGCAGTACTTC
.	TRBV19	.	TRBJ2-2	CASSIRGNTGELFF	TGTGCCAGTAGTATCCGGGGCAACACCGGGGAGCTGTTTTTT
once	TRBV6-1	.	TRBJ2-7	CASSELQTYEQYF	TGTGCCAGCAGTGAGTTGCAGACCTACGAGCAGTACTTC
.	TRBV20-1	.	TRBJ2-7	CSASWGYEQYF	TGCAGTGCTAGCTGGGGTTACGAGCAGTACTTC
.	TRBV19	.	TRBJ1-2	CASRDTAYYNYGYTF	TGTGCCAGCCGGGACACGGCCTATTATAACTATGGCTACACCTTC
once	TRBV5-1	.	TRBJ2-7	CASSLGQSYEQYF	TGCGCCAGCAGCTTGGGACAGTCCTACGAGCAGTACTTC
.	TRBV30	.	TRBJ1-1	CAWTPGRVGVNTEAFF	TGTGCCTGGACTCCGGGGCGGGTGGGGGTGAACACTGAAGCTTTCTTT
.	TRBV5-4	.	TRBJ2-7	CASSFGIEQYF	TGTGCCAGCAGCTTTGGGATCGAGCAGTACTTC
.	TRBV6-1	TRBD2	TRBJ2-3	CASSEFAGGPSDTQYF	TGTGCCAGCAGTGAATTCGCGGGGGGGCCCTCAGATACGCAGTATTTT
.	TRBV6-5	TRBD1	TRBJ1-4	CASTRDRGNEKLFF	TGTGCCAGCACGCGGGACAGGGGAAATGAAAAACTGTTTTTT
.	TRBV11-3	.	TRBJ2-1	CASSSGTPTYNEQFF	TGTGCCAGCAGCTCAGGGACTCCGACCTACAATGAGCAGTTCTTC
.	TRBV5-5	.	TRBJ2-7	CASSSPYEQYF	TGTGCCAGCAGCAGCCCATACGAGCAGTACTTC
few	TRBV27	TRBD2	TRBJ2-7	CASKRLAGGGYEQYF	TGTGCCAGCAAAAGACTAGCGGGGGGAGGCTACGAGCAGTACTTC
few	TRBV5-1	.	TRBJ1-4	CASSLVPLPTNEKLFF	TGCGCCAGCAGCTTGGTTCCACTCCCAACTAATGAAAAACTGTTTTTT
.	TRBV7-3	.	TRBJ2-5	CASSLKAGGGQETQYF	TGTGCCAGCAGCTTAAAGGCAGGGGGAGGCCAAGAGACCCAGTACTTC
.	TRBV11-3	.	TRBJ2-1	CASSSRSYNEQFF	TGTGCCAGCAGCTCCCGATCTTACAATGAGCAGTTCTTC
.	TRBV19	.	TRBJ2-1	CASSIGVAKRGISYNEQFF	TGTGCCAGTAGTATAGGGGTAGCTAAACGGGGGATTTCCTACAATGAGCAGTTCTTC
.	TRBV9	TRBD1	TRBJ1-1	CASSVTGGSGTEAFF	TGTGCCAGCAGCGTAACAGGGGGCTCGGGCACTGAAGCTTTCTTT
.	TRBV18	TRBD2	TRBJ2-3	CASSPPLAGADTQYF	TGTGCCAGCTCACCACCCCTAGCGGGAGCAGATACGCAGTATTTT
.	TRBV27	.	TRBJ2-7	CASSLSRSSYEQYF	TGTGCCAGCAGTTTATCGAGGAGCTCCTACGAGCAGTACTTC
.	TRBV7-9	TRBD1	TRBJ2-1	CASSLLGTGGSSYNEQFF	TGTGCCAGCAGCTTATTGGGGACAGGGGGATCCTCCTACAATGAGCAGTTCTTC
.	TRBV11-3	.	TRBJ2-2	CASSLVSGSGELFF	TGTGCCAGCAGCTTAGTTAGTGGGTCCGGGGAGCTGTTTTTT
.	TRBV5-1	.	TRBJ2-7	CASSLVVGTHEQYF	TGCGCCAGCAGCTTGGTGGTAGGGACACACGAGCAGTACTTC
.	TRBV5-8	.	TRBJ2-6	CASSLEVTSGANVLTF	TGTGCCAGCAGCTTGGAGGTGACCTCTGGGGCCAACGTCCTGACTTTC
.	TRBV6-1	TRBD2	TRBJ2-7	CASSSGSTASDEQYF	TGTGCCAGCTCCAGCGGGAGTACGGCTAGCGACGAGCAGTACTTC
.	TRBV5-1	.	TRBJ2-6	CASSLAPSRSGANVLTF	TGCGCCAGCAGCTTGGCCCCATCTCGCTCTGGGGCCAACGTCCTGACTTTC
.	TRBV11-2	TRBD1	TRBJ1-3	CASSRRPGTGGNTIYF	TGTGCCAGCAGCCGACGTCCCGGGACAGGGGGAAACACCATATATTTT
.	TRBV25-1	.	TRBJ1-3	CASSRAGGNTIYF	TGTGCCAGCAGCCGGGCGGGGGGAAACACCATATATTTT
.	TRBV27	.	TRBJ1-1	CASNSDLGEAFF	TGTGCCAGCAACAGTGATCTCGGTGAAGCTTTCTTT
.	TRBV19	.	TRBJ2-7	CATHDRTYEQYF	TGTGCCACCCACGACAGAACCTACGAGCAGTACTTC
.	TRBV19	TRBD2	TRBJ2-1	CASSPQGLAGAQFF	TGTGCCAGTAGTCCTCAGGGACTAGCGGGGGCACAGTTCTTC
.	TRBV21-1	.	TRBJ2-7	CASTPYEQYF	TGTGCCAGCACCCCCTACGAGCAGTACTTC
.	TRBV29-1	.	TRBJ2-7	CSVVSGQLTSYEQYF	TGCAGCGTTGTGTCTGGACAGCTCACCTCCTACGAGCAGTACTTC
few	TRBV4-1	.	TRBJ2-7	CASSSPDRRVEQYF	TGCGCCAGCAGCTCCCCGGACCGGAGAGTCGAGCAGTACTTC
few	TRBV6-1	TRBD1	TRBJ2-3	CASSGQGLDTQYF	TGTGCCAGCAGTGGACAGGGTCTAGATACGCAGTATTTT
.	TRBV5-1	TRBD2	TRBJ2-7	CASSMGRGDEQYF	TGCGCCAGCAGTATGGGGAGGGGAGACGAGCAGTACTTC
.	TRBV30	.	TRBJ2-2	CAWSRTVGTGELFF	TGTGCCTGGAGTCGGACAGTCGGCACCGGGGAGCTGTTTTTT
few	TRBV7-3	TRBD1	TRBJ2-5	CASSYKAGGGETQYF	TGTGCCAGCAGTTACAAGGCAGGGGGCGGAGAGACCCAGTACTTC
.	TRBV9	.	TRBJ2-7	CASSPTATYEQYF	TGTGCCAGCAGCCCGACAGCGACCTACGAGCAGTACTTC
.	TRBV6-1	.	TRBJ1-2	CASSEAGYGYTF	TGTGCCAGCAGTGAAGCGGGGTATGGCTACACCTTC
few	TRBV5-1	.	TRBJ2-4	CASSLAGANIQYF	TGCGCCAGCAGCTTGGCGGGGGCGAACATTCAGTACTTC
.	TRBV6-1	TRBD2	TRBJ2-1	CASSGVAGDNEQFF	TGTGCCAGCAGTGGGGTAGCGGGAGATAATGAGCAGTTCTTC
.	TRBV6-1	TRBD1	TRBJ1-3	CASGPRDSSGNTIYF	TGTGCCAGCGGCCCCCGGGACAGCTCTGGAAACACCATATATTTT
.	TRBV27	TRBD1	TRBJ1-5	CASSTKGRGLGQPQHF	TGTGCCAGCAGCACTAAGGGCAGGGGGCTGGGGCAGCCCCAGCATTTT
once	TRBV7-9	.	TRBJ1-2	CASSYTVLGYGYTF	TGTGCCAGCAGCTACACGGTGCTGGGGTATGGCTACACCTTC
.	TRBV9	.	TRBJ2-3	CASSVRDSTDTQYF	TGTGCCAGCAGCGTGAGGGACTCTACAGATACGCAGTATTTT
.	TRBV11-2	.	TRBJ1-2	CASSPSGPNYGYTF	TGTGCCAGCAGCCCATCGGGACCCAACTATGGCTACACCTTC